One and the same sample provided the 2 T cell receptor beta chains below, sequenced in a study of glioma-infiltrating T cells. TCR alpha and beta CDR3 regions were amplified from RNA using iRepertoire nested multiplex PCR. TCRdb re-analysed the multiplex PCR reads in MiXCR, keeping a single row per CDR3 protein. This table has roughly 130,000 distinct CDR3 sequences, under 25% appearing once. The sequencing input was glioma tissue, nonneoplastic brain tissue, or PBMCs (not recorded which). Receptors originate from a human donor with low-grade glioma or glioblastoma, undergoing nonglioma brain surgery, or in good health (not recorded which).

This chain links TRBV20-1 with TRBJ2-5; D is ambiguous. V was shortened by 3 bases and J by 3 bases, with 20 bases between the two germline ends. Per the germline V gene, CDR1 is DFQATT and CDR2 is SNEGSKA (reference sequence). This CDR3 contains 16 residues. CDR3 amino acids: CSARILGRATKETQYF. DNA for the CDR3: TGCAGTGCTAGGATTTTAGGTCGAGCTACGAAAGAGACCCAGTACTTC.

V usage is TRBV11-2 and J usage is TRBJ2-3; D gene ambiguous. Trimming removed 0 bases from V and 2 bases from J, with 9 bases in between. CDR3 length: 15 amino acids. Germline V CDR1 and CDR2: SGHAT, FQNNGV. CDR3 sequence (DNA): TGTGCCAGCAGCTTAGATGGTGCCAACACAGATACGCAGTATTTT. It specifies CASSLDGANTDTQYF.